These T cell receptor beta chains were read from a single sample in a study of cytomegalovirus exposure and HLA in healthy donors. TCRdb's copy holds only in-frame clones and misses some; the assay was immunoSEQ multiplex PCR. The sample lists 200,000 to 250,000 clones, roughly 70% occurring once. Sequences were obtained from PBMCs. The origin of the receptors is a woman in her thirties in good health and CMV-seronegative. The CDR3 runs from the conserved cysteine through the conserved F or W. The D gene is left open where the match is weak. Some rows mark clone size as missing; the rest say once, few, many or name a class of expanded clone.

j_gene	v_gene	d_gene	abundance	CDR3aa	CDR3nt
TRBJ1-2	TRBV7-9	NA	NA	CASSPWAGDYGYTF	TGTGCCAGCAGCCCGTGGGCAGGGGACTATGGCTACACCTTC
TRBJ1-1	TRBV15	NA	NA	CATSRIGTVVKAFF	TGTGCCACCAGTAGAATCGGGACTGTCGTTAAAGCTTTCTTT
TRBJ1-1	TRBV6-1	TRBD1	NA	CASSYSGGAPEAFF	TGTGCCAGCAGTTATTCAGGGGGCGCTCCTGAAGCTTTCTTT
TRBJ2-3	TRBV19	TRBD2	few	CASSPGLAGTDTQYF	TGTGCCAGTAGTCCCGGACTAGCGGGCACAGATACGCAGTATTTT
TRBJ2-3	TRBV29-1	NA	NA	CSAEDVADWGHSTDTQYF	TGCAGCGCTGAAGATGTGGCAGACTGGGGCCACTCCACAGATACGCAGTATTTT
TRBJ2-1	TRBV27	TRBD2	NA	CASSLGTSGNNEQFF	TGTGCCAGCAGCCTTGGGACTAGCGGGAACAATGAGCAGTTCTTC
TRBJ2-1	TRBV5-3	TRBD2	NA	CARSLVGTSGQRSHYNEQFF	TGTGCCAGAAGCTTGGTTGGGACTAGCGGTCAAAGATCCCACTACAATGAGCAGTTCTTC
TRBJ1-4	TRBV5-5	TRBD1	NA	CASSFNPGQGGEKLFF	TGTGCCAGCAGCTTTAATCCGGGACAGGGCGGAGAAAAACTGTTTTTT
TRBJ2-3	TRBV10-1	TRBD1	NA	CASHFATGTASTDTQYF	TGCGCCAGCCATTTCGCTACCGGGACAGCGAGCACAGATACGCAGTATTTT
TRBJ2-2	TRBV7-2	NA	few	CASSKSGVNTGELFF	TGTGCCAGCAGCAAATCGGGAGTGAACACCGGGGAGCTGTTTTTT
TRBJ2-1	TRBV9	NA	NA	CASSVVGGLDEQFF	TGTGCCAGCAGCGTAGTCGGGGGGCTCGATGAGCAGTTCTTC
TRBJ1-6	TRBV6-1	TRBD1	NA	CASSPGQLNSPLHF	TGTGCCAGCAGTCCGGGACAGCTTAATTCACCCCTCCACTTT
TRBJ1-6	TRBV30	TRBD1	NA	CAWSAGQGSSPLHF	TGTGCCTGGAGCGCAGGACAGGGGTCATCACCCCTCCACTTT
TRBJ2-3	TRBV4-2	NA	once	CASSQLASHDTQYF	TGTGCCAGCAGCCAATTAGCTTCCCACGATACGCAGTATTTT
TRBJ1-2	TRBV15	NA	NA	CATSRGRGGYTF	TGTGCCACCAGCCGGGGGAGGGGAGGCTACACCTTC
TRBJ1-4	TRBV30	TRBD1	few	CAWSRQGSEKLFF	TGTGCCTGGAGTAGACAGGGGAGTGAAAAACTGTTTTTT
TRBJ1-1	TRBV2	NA	few	CASSETENTEAFF	TGTGCCAGCAGTGAAACAGAGAACACTGAAGCTTTCTTT
TRBJ1-5	TRBV5-8	NA	NA	CASSLGQIHSNQPQHF	TGTGCCAGCAGCTTGGGGCAGATTCATAGCAATCAGCCCCAGCATTTT
TRBJ2-1	TRBV5-1	TRBD1	few	CASSEGQGPYNEQFF	TGCGCCAGCAGCGAGGGACAGGGCCCCTACAATGAGCAGTTCTTC
TRBJ1-2	TRBV7-8	NA	few	CASSSQGFGYTF	TGTGCCAGCAGCTCCCAGGGGTTTGGCTACACCTTC
TRBJ2-3	TRBV11-2	NA	NA	CASANPGIGTDTQYF	TGTGCCAGTGCTAATCCGGGGATAGGCACAGATACGCAGTATTTT
TRBJ2-2	TRBV9	NA	once	CASSYRGGPYTGELFF	TGTGCCAGCAGTTATAGGGGGGGGCCGTACACCGGGGAGCTGTTTTTT
TRBJ1-5	TRBV5-6	NA	NA	CASSRGSSSNQPQHF	TGTGCCAGCAGCCGAGGGTCTTCTAGCAATCAGCCCCAGCATTTT
TRBJ2-3	TRBV27	TRBD2	NA	CASRLGGSGTDTQYF	TGTGCCAGCAGGCTGGGGGGGAGCGGCACAGATACGCAGTATTTT
TRBJ1-5	TRBV2	NA	few	CASSVGGSNQPQHF	TGTGCCAGCAGTGTGGGGGGTAGCAATCAGCCCCAGCATTTT
TRBJ2-7	TRBV7-3	TRBD2	few	CASSLTGGGEQYF	TGTGCCAGCAGCCTCACCGGGGGGGGCGAGCAGTACTTC
TRBJ2-5	TRBV14	NA	NA	CASSPGLAQETQYF	TGTGCCAGCAGCCCGGGACTGGCGCAAGAGACCCAGTACTTC
TRBJ2-1	TRBV5-1	NA	NA	CASSPVYPEQFF	TGCGCCAGCAGCCCAGTGTATCCGGAGCAGTTCTTC
TRBJ2-7	TRBV7-2	NA	once	CASRKNTGSHEQYF	TGTGCCAGCAGAAAGAATACTGGGAGTCACGAGCAGTACTTC
TRBJ2-3	TRBV9	TRBD2	once	CASSVDPSGGTDTQYF	TGTGCCAGCAGCGTAGACCCCAGCGGGGGCACAGATACGCAGTATTTT
TRBJ2-1	TRBV11-3	NA	once	CASTAPLLADEQFF	TGTGCCAGCACCGCCCCCCTACTAGCAGATGAGCAGTTCTTC
TRBJ2-1	TRBV11-2	NA	NA	CASSLSRSSNEQFF	TGTGCCAGCAGCTTAAGTCGGTCCTCCAATGAGCAGTTCTTC
TRBJ1-1	TRBV7-3	TRBD1	NA	CASSSGTVTEAFF	TGTGCCAGCAGCTCCGGGACAGTCACTGAAGCTTTCTTT
TRBJ1-5	TRBV27	TRBD1	NA	CASSFGTGHQPQHF	TGTGCCAGCAGTTTCGGGACAGGTCATCAGCCCCAGCATTTT
TRBJ2-7	TRBV6-4	TRBD2	NA	CASSDSGTSSYEQYF	TGTGCCAGCAGTGACTCTGGGACTAGTTCCTACGAGCAGTACTTC
TRBJ1-2	TRBV4-1	NA	few	CASSQSSSGANYGYTF	TGCGCCAGCAGCCAAAGTTCGAGCGGGGCTAACTATGGCTACACCTTC
TRBJ2-7	TRBV5-4	NA	once	CASSFRGNLVYEQYF	TGTGCCAGCAGCTTTCGCGGGAACCTCGTCTACGAGCAGTACTTC
TRBJ1-3	TRBV5-1	NA	NA	CASSLGGDASGNTIYF	TGCGCCAGCAGCTTAGGAGGGGATGCATCTGGAAACACCATATATTTT
TRBJ1-5	TRBV27	NA	NA	CASSLYPRGSNQPQHF	TGTGCCAGCAGTTTATATCCCAGGGGTAGCAATCAGCCCCAGCATTTT
TRBJ2-7	TRBV5-1	NA	NA	CASSLEDKADEQYF	TGCGCCAGCAGCTTGGAGGACAAGGCCGACGAGCAGTACTTC
TRBJ2-7	TRBV4-1	TRBD1	NA	CASSQDLGQGMYEQYF	TGCGCCAGCAGCCAAGATCTGGGACAGGGGATGTACGAGCAGTACTTC
TRBJ1-1	TRBV13	TRBD1	NA	CASSTGGTRTEAFF	TGTGCCAGCAGCACAGGGGGTACAAGGACTGAAGCTTTCTTT
TRBJ2-1	TRBV2	TRBD2	few	CASSEPGLPSHEQFF	TGTGCCAGCAGCGAACCGGGACTACCTAGCCATGAGCAGTTCTTC
TRBJ2-6	TRBV13	NA	NA	CASSWGLTTGANVLTF	TGTGCCAGCAGCTGGGGACTGACAACTGGGGCCAACGTCCTGACTTTC
TRBJ1-2	TRBV5-1	NA	NA	CASSSESGAYGYTF	TGCGCCAGCAGTTCGGAGTCGGGTGCTTATGGCTACACCTTC
TRBJ2-4	TRBV4-1	NA	NA	CASSQGPWDTKNIQYF	TGCGCCAGCAGCCAAGGGCCTTGGGACACTAAAAACATTCAGTACTTC
TRBJ2-7	TRBV27	NA	NA	CASSLGTGTTYEQYF	TGTGCCAGCAGTTTAGGTACAGGGACTACCTACGAGCAGTACTTC
TRBJ1-2	TRBV18	TRBD1	NA	CASSPDRVANYGYTF	TGTGCCAGCTCACCCGACAGGGTAGCTAACTATGGCTACACCTTC
TRBJ1-1	TRBV27	NA	NA	CASSLIAEGTEAFF	TGTGCCAGCAGTTTAATTGCCGAGGGCACTGAAGCTTTCTTT
TRBJ2-7	TRBV11-2	NA	NA	CASSPQAGLSYEQYF	TGTGCCAGCAGCCCACAAGCGGGTCTTTCCTACGAGCAGTACTTC
TRBJ1-6	TRBV18	TRBD1	NA	CASSPLTGGNSPLHF	TGTGCCAGCTCACCCCTCACAGGGGGGAATTCACCCCTCCACTTT
TRBJ1-2	TRBV6-6	NA	NA	CASSDSGVYGYTF	TGTGCCAGCTCGGACAGCGGGGTCTATGGCTACACCTTC
TRBJ2-5	TRBV12-5	NA	NA	CASASPGRETQYF	TGTGCTAGTGCCTCCCCAGGGAGGGAGACCCAGTACTTC
TRBJ2-2	TRBV30	TRBD1	NA	CAWRDRDFNTGELFF	TGTGCCTGGAGGGACAGGGATTTTAACACCGGGGAGCTGTTTTTT
TRBJ2-1	TRBV7-6	TRBD2	few	CASSPGLAGGRYNEQFF	TGTGCCAGCAGCCCGGGTCTAGCGGGGGGGCGGTACAATGAGCAGTTCTTC
TRBJ2-7	TRBV4-1	NA	NA	CASSQGTGDYEQYF	TGCGCCAGCAGCCAAGGTACAGGAGACTACGAGCAGTACTTC
TRBJ2-5	TRBV5-1	TRBD1	NA	CASSFRDRGQETQYF	TGCGCCAGCAGCTTCCGGGACAGGGGCCAAGAGACCCAGTACTTC